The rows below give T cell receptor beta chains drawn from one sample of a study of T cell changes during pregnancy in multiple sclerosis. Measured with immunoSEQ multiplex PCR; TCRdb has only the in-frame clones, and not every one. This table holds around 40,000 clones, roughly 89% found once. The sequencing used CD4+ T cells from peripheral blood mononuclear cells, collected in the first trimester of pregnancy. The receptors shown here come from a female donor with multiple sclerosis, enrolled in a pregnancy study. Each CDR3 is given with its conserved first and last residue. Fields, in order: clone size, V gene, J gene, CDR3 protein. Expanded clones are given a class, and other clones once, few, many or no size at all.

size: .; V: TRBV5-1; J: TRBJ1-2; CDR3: CASSVHRDDYGYTF
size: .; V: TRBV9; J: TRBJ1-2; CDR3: CASSPIKGGGYTF
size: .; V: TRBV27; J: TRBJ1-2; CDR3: CASRFDRGGYYGYTF
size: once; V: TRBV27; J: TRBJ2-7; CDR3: CASSAFIRDRGYEQYF
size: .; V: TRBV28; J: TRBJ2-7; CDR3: CASTHGDWREIGKREQYF
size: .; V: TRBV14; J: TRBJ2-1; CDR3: CASSQEDRTVYNEQFF
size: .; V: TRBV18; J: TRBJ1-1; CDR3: CATIRGMNTEAFF
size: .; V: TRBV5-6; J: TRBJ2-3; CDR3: CASNLNVRGTDTQYF
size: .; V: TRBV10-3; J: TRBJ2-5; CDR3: CAIRSSSPGGGETQYF
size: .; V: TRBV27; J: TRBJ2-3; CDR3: CASSLSGTSGPGTDTQYF
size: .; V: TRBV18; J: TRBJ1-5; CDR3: CASSPESNQPQHF
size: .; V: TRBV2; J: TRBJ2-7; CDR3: CASSDLAGAYEQYF
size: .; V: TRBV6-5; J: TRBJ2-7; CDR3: CASSPRTLSEQYF
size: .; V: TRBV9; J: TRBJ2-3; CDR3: CASSAHLPTSGRATDTQYF
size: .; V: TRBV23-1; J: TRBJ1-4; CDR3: CASSQTSLDSPNEKLFF
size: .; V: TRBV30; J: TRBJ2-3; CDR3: CAWTSGNTDTQYF
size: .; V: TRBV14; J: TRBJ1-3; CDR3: CASILAGINSGNTIYF
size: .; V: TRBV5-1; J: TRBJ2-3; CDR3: CASSADRVRGTDTQYF
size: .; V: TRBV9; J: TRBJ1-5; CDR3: CASSTQGNQPQHF
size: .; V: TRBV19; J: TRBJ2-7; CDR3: CASSLRQGSFYEQYF
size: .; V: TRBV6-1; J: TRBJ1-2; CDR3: CASSINGVDYGYTF
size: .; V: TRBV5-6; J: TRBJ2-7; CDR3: CASSFYGASGAYEQYF
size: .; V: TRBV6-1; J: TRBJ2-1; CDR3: CASTWGSGSSNEQFF
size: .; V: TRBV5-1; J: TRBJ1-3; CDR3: CASSPDREGNTIYF
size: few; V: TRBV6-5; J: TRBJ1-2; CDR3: CASSRSRDYGYTF
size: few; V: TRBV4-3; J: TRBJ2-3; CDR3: CASSQDWASSTDTQYF
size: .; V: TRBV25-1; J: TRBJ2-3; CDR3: CASSLATGLTPYTDTQYF
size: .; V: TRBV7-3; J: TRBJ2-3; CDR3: CASSLLGDTQYF
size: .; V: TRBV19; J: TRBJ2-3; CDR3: CASSKQDGWTDTQYF
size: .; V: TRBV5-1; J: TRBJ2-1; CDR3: CASSLAFSGYSGRDEQFF
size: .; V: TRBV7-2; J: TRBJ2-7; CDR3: CASSFSREEQYF
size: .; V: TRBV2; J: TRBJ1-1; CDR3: CASTGEQTPNTEAFF
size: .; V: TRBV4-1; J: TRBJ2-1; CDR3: CASSQVRLVRDNEQFF
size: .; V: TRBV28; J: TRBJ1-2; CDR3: CASSPGDRGYGYTF
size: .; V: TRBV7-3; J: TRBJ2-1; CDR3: CASSLMPGQSYNEQFF
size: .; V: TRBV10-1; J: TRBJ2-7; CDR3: CASSDYLGQYSYEQYF
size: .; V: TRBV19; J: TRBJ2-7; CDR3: CASSIGGTDTYEQYF
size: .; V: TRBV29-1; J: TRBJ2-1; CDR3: CSVDEGGYEQFF
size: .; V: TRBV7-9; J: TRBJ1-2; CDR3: CASSFRGGDGYTF
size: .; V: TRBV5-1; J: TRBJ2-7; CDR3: CASSTGGQTYEQYF
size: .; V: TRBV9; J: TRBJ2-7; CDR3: CASSARTGTYEQYF
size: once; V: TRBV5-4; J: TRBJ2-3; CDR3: CASSSRLAGGQDTQYF
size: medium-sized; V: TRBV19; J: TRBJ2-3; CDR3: CASSSGLAGTDTQYF
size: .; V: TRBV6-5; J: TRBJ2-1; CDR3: CASSYEAGALYNEQFF
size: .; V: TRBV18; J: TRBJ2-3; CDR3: CASSSSRGGGDTQYF
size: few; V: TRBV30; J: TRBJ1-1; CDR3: CAWSKGVLDEAFF
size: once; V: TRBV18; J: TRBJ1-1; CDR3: CASSPRQGRKNTEAFF
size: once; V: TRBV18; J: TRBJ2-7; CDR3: CASSPLNGGTSEQYF
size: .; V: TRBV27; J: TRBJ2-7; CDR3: CASSLYSGPSYEQYF
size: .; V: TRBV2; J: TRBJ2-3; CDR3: CASSPLAGVSTDTQYF
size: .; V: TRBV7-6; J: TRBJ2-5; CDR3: CASSSFGQGGETQYF
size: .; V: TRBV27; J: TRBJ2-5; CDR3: CASSLAGTGQETQYF
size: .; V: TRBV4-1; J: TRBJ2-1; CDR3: CASSQTTSGSYNEQFF
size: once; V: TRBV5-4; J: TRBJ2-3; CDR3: CASSLIGGRTDTQYF
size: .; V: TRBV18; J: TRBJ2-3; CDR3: CASSPLQGSTDTQYF